Listed below are T cell receptor beta chains from one sample, sequenced in a study of control samples from healthy donors and cancer patients. Repertoires were generated with immunoSEQ multiplex PCR, while TCRdb's copy carries only in-frame clones and drops some. The sample has 120,000 or so clones, almost 95% seen once. Sequenced: PBMCs. These receptors all stem from a man at least 80 years old with head and neck cancer. The CDR3 runs from the conserved cysteine through the conserved F or W. The D gene is left open where the match is weak. A clone size is listed for some rows: how often the clone was seen (once, few, many), or a class if it is expanded.

j_gene,len,abundance,v_gene,d_gene,CDR3nt,CDR3aa
TRBJ1-2,12,.,TRBV12-3/TRBV12-4,.,TGTGCCAGCATCTTAGGGTGTTGTGGCTACACCTTC,CASILGCCGYTF
TRBJ2-1,17,.,TRBV11-3,TRBD2,TGTGCCAGCAGCTTAGATATGGGGACTAGCGGATACAATGAGCAGTTCTTC,CASSLDMGTSGYNEQFF
TRBJ2-3,14,.,TRBV19,.,TGTGCCAGTAGCGGGAGAGTTGGGCCAGATACGCAGTATTTT,CASSGRVGPDTQYF
TRBJ1-2,12,.,TRBV30,.,TGTGCCTCTTGGAGGGGCTCCGGTGGCTACACCTTC,CASWRGSGGYTF
TRBJ1-1,15,.,TRBV5-1,TRBD1,TGCGCCAGCAGCACTGTTACAGGGGGCAACACTGAAGCTTTCTTT,CASSTVTGGNTEAFF
TRBJ1-1,14,few,TRBV30,.,TGTGCCTGGAGTTCATGGGGACGAAACACTGAAGCTTTCTTT,CAWSSWGRNTEAFF
TRBJ2-2,16,.,TRBV6-2/TRBV6-3,.,TGTGCCAGCAGTTACTCGAGGGACTTCAACACCGGGGAGCTGTTTTTT,CASSYSRDFNTGELFF
TRBJ2-5,15,.,TRBV6-4,TRBD2,TGTGCCAGCAGCCGACTAGCGGGGGCTCAAGAGACCCAGTACTTC,CASSRLAGAQETQYF
TRBJ2-7,13,.,TRBV6-5,TRBD2,TGTGCCAGCATACGGGGGGGAAGCTACGAGCAGTACTTC,CASIRGGSYEQYF
TRBJ2-2,18,.,TRBV3-1/TRBV3-2,TRBD1,TGTGCCAGCAGCCAAGATAGGGACAGGGGTATAATCACCGGGGAGCTGTTTTTT,CASSQDRDRGIITGELFF
TRBJ2-1,13,.,TRBV7-7,.,TGTGCCAGCAGCTTAGTACTACAAGGCGAGCAGTTCTTC,CASSLVLQGEQFF
TRBJ2-7,15,.,TRBV6-4,.,TGTGCCAGCAAAACCGACGGGACGGGGCCCTACGAGCAGTACTTC,CASKTDGTGPYEQYF
TRBJ1-6,14,.,TRBV6-5,.,TGTGCCAGCAGGAGGGACGCCTATAATTCACCCCTCCACTTT,CASRRDAYNSPLHF
TRBJ2-1,18,.,TRBV19,TRBD2,TGTGCCAGTAGTGACCTGGGACTAGCGAGGATCTCCTACAATGAGCAGTTCTTC,CASSDLGLARISYNEQFF
TRBJ2-3,19,.,TRBV4-2,.,TGTGCCAGCAGCCAGGATGTAGCGAAAGTCGTAGTCCGCACAGATACGCAGTATTTT,CASSQDVAKVVVRTDTQYF
TRBJ1-2,17,.,TRBV4-1,.,TGCGCCAGCAGCCAGGCCTCTTTCCGGAGCCCTAACTATGGCTACACCTTC,CASSQASFRSPNYGYTF
TRBJ2-6,16,.,TRBV27,.,TGTGCCAGCAGTCGTCAGACTTCTCTAGGGGCCAACGTCCTGACTTTC,CASSRQTSLGANVLTF
TRBJ1-3,14,few,TRBV30,.,TGTGCCTGGAGTGTAGGAAGGAAGAGAAACACCATATATTTT,CAWSVGRKRNTIYF
TRBJ1-2,12,.,TRBV30,.,TGTGCCTGGAGTGCTAACACCTATGGCTACACCTTC,CAWSANTYGYTF
TRBJ2-7,15,.,TRBV30,TRBD1,TGTGCCTGGAGAGCGGGACAGGGGTATTCCTACGAGCAGTACTTC,CAWRAGQGYSYEQYF
TRBJ1-3,13,.,TRBV5-1,.,TGCGCCAGCAGCTTGACGGGCGGAAACACCATATATTTT,CASSLTGGNTIYF
TRBJ1-3,14,.,TRBV30,.,TGTGCCTGGAGTGTAGGGGGCTCTGGAAACACCATATATTTT,CAWSVGGSGNTIYF
TRBJ1-3,15,once,TRBV3-1/TRBV3-2,.,TGTGCCAGCAGCCAAGCGGGGTCCTCTGGAAACACCATATATTTT,CASSQAGSSGNTIYF
TRBJ2-1,16,once,TRBV28,TRBD2,TGTGCCAGCAGAACCGGACTAGATCTCTTCTACAATGAGCAGTTCTTC,CASRTGLDLFYNEQFF
TRBJ1-3,14,.,TRBV2,.,TGTGCCAGCAGTCCACTTGGGGCTGGAAACACCATATATTTT,CASSPLGAGNTIYF
TRBJ1-5,15,once,TRBV18,TRBD1,TGTGCCAGCTCGGAGGGACAGGGCCACAATCAGCCCCAGCATTTT,CASSEGQGHNQPQHF